The clone carrying this TCR beta chain has a count of ten or more. The data derive from a study of low-dose radiotherapy and immunotherapy resistance in tumors. Background on the study: Cohort 2's total reached 13 Gy over 26 weeks, at 1 Gy per fraction every two weeks. From cycle 1 day 1, patients took oral aspirin 300 mg every day for four cycles. Every two weeks, cyclophosphamide 200 mg/m2 was infused one day before radiation plus immunotherapy.

J lost 4 bases, V lost 0 bases, and 2 bases had no gene match. The CDR3 covers 15 residues. Germline CDR1 reads SGDLS; CDR2 reads YYNGEE. The sample's time point: after trial treatment. Sample treatment: LDRT plus nivolumab, ipilimumab, low-dose cyclophosphamide and aspirin (RACIN trial). First-strand cDNA relied on TRAV- and TRBV-specific primers spanning alpha and beta chains. For amplifying TCRs, the PCR ran for about 19 cycles with Phusion, which was used together with a constant-region primer and the adapter on the V primers. The mRNA which had been isolated was amplified by in vitro transcription. TCRdb re-analysed the reads in MiXCR, keeping a single row per CDR3 protein. The profile shows approximately 100,000 distinct CDR3 sequences, around 21% of them singletons.

The TCR sequence derives from a male donor with prostate cancer. The chain is built from TRBV9 and TRBJ2-2; 8 bases agree with TRBD2. This material consisted of PBMCs, taken after low-dose radiotherapy plus immunotherapy. The CDR3 DNA follows: TGTGCCAGCAGCGTAGTAGCGGGACGCACCGGGGAGCTGTTTTTT. Its translation is CASSVVAGRTGELFF.